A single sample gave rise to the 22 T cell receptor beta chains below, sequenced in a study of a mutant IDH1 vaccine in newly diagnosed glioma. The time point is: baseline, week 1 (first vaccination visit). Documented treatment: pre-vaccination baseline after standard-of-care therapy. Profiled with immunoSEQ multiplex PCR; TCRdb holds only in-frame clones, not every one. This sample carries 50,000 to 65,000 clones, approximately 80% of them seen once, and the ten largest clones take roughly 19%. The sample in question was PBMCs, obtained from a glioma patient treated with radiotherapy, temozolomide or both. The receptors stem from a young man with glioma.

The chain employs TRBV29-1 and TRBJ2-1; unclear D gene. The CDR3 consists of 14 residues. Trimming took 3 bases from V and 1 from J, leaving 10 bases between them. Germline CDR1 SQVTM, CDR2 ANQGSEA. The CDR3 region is CSVDGRQSYNEQFF. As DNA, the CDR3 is TGCAGCGTTGACGGACGGCAATCCTACAATGAGCAGTTCTTC.

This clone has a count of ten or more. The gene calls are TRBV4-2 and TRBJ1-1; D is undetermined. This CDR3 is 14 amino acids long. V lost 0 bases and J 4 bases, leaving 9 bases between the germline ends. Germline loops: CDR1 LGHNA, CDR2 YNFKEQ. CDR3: CASSQDPGSTEAFF. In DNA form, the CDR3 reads TGTGCCAGCAGCCAAGATCCGGGGAGCACTGAAGCTTTCTTT.

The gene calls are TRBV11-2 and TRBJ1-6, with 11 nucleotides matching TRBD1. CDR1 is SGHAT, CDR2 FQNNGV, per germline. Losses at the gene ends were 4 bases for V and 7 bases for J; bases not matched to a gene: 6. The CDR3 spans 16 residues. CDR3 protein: CASSSSRDRGNSPLHF. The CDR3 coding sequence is TGTGCCAGCAGCTCAAGCCGGGACAGGGGGAATTCACCCCTCCACTTT.

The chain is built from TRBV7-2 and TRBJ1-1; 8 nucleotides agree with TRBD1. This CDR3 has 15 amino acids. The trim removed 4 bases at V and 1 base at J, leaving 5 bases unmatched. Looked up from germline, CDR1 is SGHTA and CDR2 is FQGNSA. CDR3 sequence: CASSSWTGKNTEAFF. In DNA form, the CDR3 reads TGTGCCAGCAGCTCCTGGACAGGGAAGAACACTGAAGCTTTCTTT.

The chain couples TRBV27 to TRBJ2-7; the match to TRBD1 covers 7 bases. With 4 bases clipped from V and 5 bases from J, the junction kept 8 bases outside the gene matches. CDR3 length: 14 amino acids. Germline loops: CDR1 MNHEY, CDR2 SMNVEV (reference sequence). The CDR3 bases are TGTGCCAGCAGTTCCACGACAGGGTTACACGAGCAGTACTTC. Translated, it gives CASSSTTGLHEQYF.

Here the CDR3 DNA reads TGTGCCAGCAGTCCGACTACAGGAGGGCCAGATACGCAGTATTTT. This codes for CASSPTTGGPDTQYF. The genes are TRBV6-6 and TRBJ2-3; TRBD2 might be the D (6 bases). The CDR3 length is 15 residues. The germline V gene has CDR1 MNHNY and CDR2 SVGAGI (reference sequence). V was trimmed by 5 bases and J by 4 bases, leaving 16 bases between them.

In DNA, the CDR3 is TGCGCCAGCAGCTTGGGAGGCCTAGAAGCTTTCTTT. It specifies CASSLGGLEAFF. This chain links TRBV5-1 with TRBJ1-1; no clear D gene. This CDR3 has 12 residues. CDR1 and CDR2 (germline): SGHRS, YFSETQ. Trimming stripped 0 bases from V and 8 bases from J, with 8 bases between.

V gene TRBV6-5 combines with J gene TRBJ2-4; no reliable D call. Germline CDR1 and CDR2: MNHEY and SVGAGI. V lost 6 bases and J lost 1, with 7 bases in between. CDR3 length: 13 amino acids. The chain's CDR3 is CASRESAKNIQYF. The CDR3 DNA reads TGTGCCAGCAGGGAGAGCGCCAAAAACATTCAGTACTTC.

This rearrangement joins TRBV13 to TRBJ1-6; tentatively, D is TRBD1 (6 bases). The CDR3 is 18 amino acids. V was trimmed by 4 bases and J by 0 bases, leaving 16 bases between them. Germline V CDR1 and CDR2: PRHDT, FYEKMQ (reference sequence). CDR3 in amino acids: CASSSSRQASSYNSPLHF. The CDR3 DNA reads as TGTGCCAGCAGCTCCTCTCGACAGGCCAGCTCCTATAATTCACCCCTCCACTTT. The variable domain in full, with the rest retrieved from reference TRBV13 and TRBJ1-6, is AAGVIQSPRHLIKEKRETATLKCYPIPRHDTVYWYQQGPGQDPQFLISFYEKMQSDKGSIPDRFSAQQFSDYHSELNMSSLELGDSALYFCASSSSRQASSYNSPLHFGNGTRLTVT.

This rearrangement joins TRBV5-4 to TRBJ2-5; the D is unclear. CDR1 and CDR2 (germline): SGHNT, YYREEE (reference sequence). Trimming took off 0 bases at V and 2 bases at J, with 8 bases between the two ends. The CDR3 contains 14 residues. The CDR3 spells CASSLAGVQETQYF. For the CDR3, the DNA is TGTGCCAGCAGCTTGGCTGGCGTACAAGAGACCCAGTACTTC.

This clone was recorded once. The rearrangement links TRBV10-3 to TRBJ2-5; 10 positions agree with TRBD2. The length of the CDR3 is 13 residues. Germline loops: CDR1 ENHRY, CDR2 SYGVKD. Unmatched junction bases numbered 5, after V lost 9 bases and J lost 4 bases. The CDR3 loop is CAMTAGGAETQYF. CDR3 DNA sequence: TGTGCCATGACAGCGGGAGGGGCAGAGACCCAGTACTTC.

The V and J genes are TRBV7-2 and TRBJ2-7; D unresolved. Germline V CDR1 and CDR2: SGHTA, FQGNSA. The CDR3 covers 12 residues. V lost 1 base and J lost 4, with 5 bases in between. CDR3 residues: CASSLGRYEQYF. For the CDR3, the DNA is TGTGCCAGCAGCTTAGGGAGATACGAGCAGTACTTC.

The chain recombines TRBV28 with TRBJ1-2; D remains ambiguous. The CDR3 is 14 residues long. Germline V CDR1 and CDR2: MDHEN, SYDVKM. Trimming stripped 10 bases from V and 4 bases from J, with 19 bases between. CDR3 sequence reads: CAIRTYAGSYGYTF. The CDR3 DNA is TGTGCCATCCGGACCTACGCCGGGAGCTATGGCTACACCTTC.

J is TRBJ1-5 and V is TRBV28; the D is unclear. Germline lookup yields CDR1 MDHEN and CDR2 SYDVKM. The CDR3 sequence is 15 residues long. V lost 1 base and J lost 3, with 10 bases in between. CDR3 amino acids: CASSLFRGYNQPQHF. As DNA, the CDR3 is TGTGCCAGCAGTTTATTTCGGGGTTACAATCAGCCCCAGCATTTT.

As DNA, the CDR3 is TGTGCCAGCAGTGACCCTTGGGCGTACAATGAGCAGTTCTTC. Translating it yields CASSDPWAYNEQFF. The chain recombines TRBV25-1 with TRBJ2-1; D gene ambiguous. V lost 3 bases, J lost 4 bases, and 10 bases lay in between. The CDR3 runs 14 residues. Germline V lookup: CDR1 MGHDK, CDR2 SYGVNS.

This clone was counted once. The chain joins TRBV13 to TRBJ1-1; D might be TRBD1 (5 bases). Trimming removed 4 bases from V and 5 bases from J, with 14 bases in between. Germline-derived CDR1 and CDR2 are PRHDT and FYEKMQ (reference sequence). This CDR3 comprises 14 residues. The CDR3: CASSWQGIGTEAFF. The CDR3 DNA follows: TGTGCCAGCAGCTGGCAGGGTATTGGGACTGAAGCTTTCTTT.

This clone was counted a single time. The CDR3 nucleotides are TGTGCCAGCAGTTTAAGAGGTGACACTGAAGCTTTCTTT. It encodes CASSLRGDTEAFF. The chain recombines TRBV27 with TRBJ1-1; D unclear. The CDR3 is 13 residues long. Germline V CDR1 and CDR2: MNHEY, SMNVEV (reference sequence). V was cut by 2 bases and J by 3 bases, with 7 bases left in between.

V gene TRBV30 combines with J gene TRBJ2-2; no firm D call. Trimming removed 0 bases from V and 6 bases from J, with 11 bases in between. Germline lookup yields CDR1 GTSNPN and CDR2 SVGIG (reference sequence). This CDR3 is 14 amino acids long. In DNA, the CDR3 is TGTGCCTGGAGTGTGGACCTCGGCTCCGGGGAGCTGTTTTTT. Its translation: CAWSVDLGSGELFF.

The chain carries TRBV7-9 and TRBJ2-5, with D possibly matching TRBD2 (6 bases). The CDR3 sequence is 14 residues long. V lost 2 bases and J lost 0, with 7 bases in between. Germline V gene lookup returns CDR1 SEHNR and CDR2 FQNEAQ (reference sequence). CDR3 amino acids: CASSLWGDQETQYF. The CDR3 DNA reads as TGTGCCAGCAGCTTATGGGGGGACCAAGAGACCCAGTACTTC.

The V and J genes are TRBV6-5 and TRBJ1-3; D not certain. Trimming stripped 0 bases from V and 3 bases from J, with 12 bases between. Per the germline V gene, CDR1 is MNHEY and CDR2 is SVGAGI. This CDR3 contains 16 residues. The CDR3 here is CASSYSYSVYGNTIYF. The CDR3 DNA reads TGTGCCAGCAGTTACTCGTATTCCGTCTATGGAAACACCATATATTTT.

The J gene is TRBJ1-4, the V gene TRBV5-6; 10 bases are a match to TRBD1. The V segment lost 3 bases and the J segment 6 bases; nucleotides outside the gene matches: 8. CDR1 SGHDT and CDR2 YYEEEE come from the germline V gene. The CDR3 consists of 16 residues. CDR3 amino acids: CASSSLSGTGDEKLFF. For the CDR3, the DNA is TGTGCCAGCAGCTCGCTCTCCGGGACAGGGGATGAAAAACTGTTTTTT.

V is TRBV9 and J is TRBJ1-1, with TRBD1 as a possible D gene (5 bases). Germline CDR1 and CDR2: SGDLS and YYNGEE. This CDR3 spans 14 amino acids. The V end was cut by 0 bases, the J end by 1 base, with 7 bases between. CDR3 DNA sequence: TGTGCCAGCAGCGTAGTAACAGGGAACACTGAAGCTTTCTTT. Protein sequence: CASSVVTGNTEAFF.